This TCR beta chain is from a study of cytomegalovirus exposure and HLA in healthy donors. Study findings and constraints: In a later analysis, a missense DCLRE1C variant was linked to TCR beta V- and J-gene trimming. Indistinguishable V segments, including TRBV6-2 and TRBV6-3, were excluded. Reports indicate that TCR beta sequences accurately predicted the HLA-A and HLA-B alleles of most subjects.

The PCR was carried out with 60 Vbeta primers and 13 Jbeta primers. Original analysis: Later analysis identified 88 million or so unique TCR beta chains, approximately 11 million shared. Assay: immunoSEQ multiplex PCR; the TCRdb copy retains only in-frame clones and omits some. V and J calls and clone size are copied from that table; D and trimming were computed from the DNA. Among approximately 190,000 clones, around 86% were seen once, and the ten largest hold 6.3%. For this clone: What it binds is not known.

This CDR3 is built from 15 residues. Germline CDR1 and CDR2: SGHVS and FQNEAQ. Deletions cut 2 bases from V and 7 bases from J, with 15 bases between. V and J are TRBV7-8 and TRBJ2-1; D might be TRBD2 (6 bases). Source material: PBMCs. The origin of this receptor is a man in his forties in good health and CMV-seropositive. The CDR3 loop is CASSLRSGVWNEQFF. CDR3 coding DNA: TGTGCCAGCAGCTTAAGGTCGGGGGTGTGGAATGAGCAGTTCTTC.